This T cell receptor beta chain was observed in a study of T-cell memory formation after mild COVID-19. Study results and limitations: Certain responding clones were present in pre-infection memory, suggesting participation of cross-reactive memory.

MiXCR, run by TCRdb on the 5' RACE reads, gives a single entry per CDR3 protein. The sample has 210,000 or so distinct CDR3 sequences; around 16% are singletons. CDR3 size: 12 residues. Germline V gene lookup returns CDR1 DFQATT and CDR2 SNEGSKA (reference sequence). Trimming removed 8 bases from V and 1 base from J, with 11 bases in between. Notes on this clonotype: Its antigen remains unknown.

The origin of this receptor is an adult woman who had mild COVID-19 (a few samples of this study predate the infection). Cell type and time point are not known. This chain connects TRBV20-1 to TRBJ1-1; D might be TRBD1 (6 bases). The sample was PBMCs or a T cell subset sorted from them (not recorded which). For the CDR3, the DNA is TGCAGTACCCTCAGGGGGAACACTGAAGCTTTCTTT. Translation: CSTLRGNTEAFF.